Presented here are 27 T cell receptor beta chains from one specimen sequenced in a study of blood T cell repertoires in COVID-19. Profiled with immunoSEQ multiplex PCR; TCRdb holds only in-frame clones, not every one. This table has just under 20,000 clones, approximately 95% appearing once. The sample was peripheral blood. The receptor source for this set is a woman between 45 and 60 years old with active COVID-19.

The chain is built from TRBV19 and TRBJ1-5; D ambiguous. Per the germline V gene, CDR1 is LNHDA and CDR2 is SQIVND (reference sequence). The CDR3 loop spans 15 amino acids. The V gene lost 6 bases and the J gene lost 2 bases, with 14 bases spanning the gap. The CDR3, as DNA: TGTGCCAGTAGACCCGGGTCCGAAGGCAATCAGCCCCAGCATTTT. It is translated as CASRPGSEGNQPQHF.

J is TRBJ1-2 and V is TRBV28; tentative D call: TRBD1 (6 bases). Per germline, CDR1 MDHEN and CDR2 SYDVKM. V was pared by 3 bases and J by 8 bases, with 13 bases between. The CDR3 has 13 amino acids. The CDR3, as DNA: TGTGCCAGCAGTTTGGTGACAGGTACAGGCTACACCTTC. Its translation is CASSLVTGTGYTF.

J is TRBJ1-1 and V is TRBV6-5, with TRBD1 matching 7 bases. Looked up from germline, CDR1 is MNHEY and CDR2 is SVGAGI. CDR3 length equals 16 residues. J lost 1 base, V lost 1 base, and 6 bases had no gene match. This chain's CDR3 is CASSYFPHRGNTEAFF. The CDR3 nucleotides are TGTGCCAGCAGTTACTTCCCACACAGGGGGAACACTGAAGCTTTCTTT.

The chain has TRBV6-6 and TRBJ2-5; maybe TRBD1 (6 bases). V was trimmed by 1 base and J by 4 bases, leaving 7 bases between them. This CDR3 spans 13 amino acids. Germline assignment: CDR1 MNHNY and CDR2 SVGAGI (reference sequence). CDR3 coding DNA: TGTGCCAGCAGTTACTGGGGGCCAGAGACCCAGTACTTC. Amino acid sequence: CASSYWGPETQYF.

The rearrangement joins TRBV4-2 to TRBJ2-7, with 10 bases lining up with TRBD2. The CDR3 totals 15 residues. Germline CDR1 is LGHNA and CDR2 is YNFKEQ. V lost 4 bases to trimming and J lost 4 bases; unmatched junction nucleotides: 7. The DNA of the CDR3 is TGTGCCAGCAGCCGAGAAATGACTAGCGGGTACGAGCAGTACTTC. Residues: CASSREMTSGYEQYF.

The chain links TRBV20-1 to TRBJ2-3; 9 nucleotides match TRBD2. Trimming cost V 3 bases and J 4 bases; bases outside gene matches: 8. CDR3 length: 15 amino acids. Per the germline V gene, CDR1 is DFQATT and CDR2 is SNEGSKA (reference sequence). CDR3 protein: CSASPLAGAADTQYF. The CDR3 nucleotides are TGCAGTGCTAGTCCGTTAGCGGGAGCGGCAGATACGCAGTATTTT.

The rearrangement links TRBV5-1 to TRBJ2-1, with D perhaps matching TRBD1 (6 bases). This CDR3 has 15 residues. The germline V gene has CDR1 SGHRS and CDR2 YFSETQ. V dropped 2 bases and J dropped 0 bases, with 9 bases sitting between them. CDR3 nucleotide sequence: TGCGCCAGCAGCTTCCAGGGGAGCTCCTACAATGAGCAGTTCTTC. Protein: CASSFQGSSYNEQFF.

The chain has TRBV2 and TRBJ1-5; 11 bases are shared with TRBD1. The V gene end was trimmed by 7 bases and the J gene end by 2 bases; junction bases not matched to a gene: 4. This CDR3 region has 15 residues. Germline assignment: CDR1 SNHLY and CDR2 FYNNEI. The CDR3 DNA reads as TGTGCCAGCACCCGGGACAGGGGGGGCAATCAGCCCCAGCATTTT. Translated: CASTRDRGGNQPQHF. The variable domain in full, completed from reference TRBV2 and TRBJ1-5, reads EPEVTQTPSHQVTQMGQEVILRCVPISNHLYFYWYRQILGQKVEFLVSFYNNEISEKSEIFDDQFSVERPDGSNFTLKIRSTKLEDSAMYFCASTRDRGGNQPQHFGDGTRLSIL.

J is TRBJ1-3 and V is TRBV4-1, with TRBD1 matching 10 bases. The CDR3 extends over 16 amino acids. From germline, CDR1 is MGHRA and CDR2 YSYEKL. V lost 4 bases and J lost 4; bases outside the gene matches: 7. The CDR3 DNA reads TGCGCCAGCAGCCGGGACAGGGGAACTAGGGGAAACACCATATATTTT. Translating it yields CASSRDRGTRGNTIYF.

The genes are TRBV5-5 and TRBJ1-1, with 7 bases that match TRBD1. Germline V gene lookup returns CDR1 SGHKS and CDR2 YYEKEE (reference sequence). The J segment lost 4 bases and the V segment lost 4 bases, leaving 7 bases of the junction unmatched. CDR3 length equals 14 residues. CDR3 DNA: TGTGCCAGCAGCAGACAGGGTCAAGCCACTGAAGCTTTCTTT. It specifies CASSRQGQATEAFF. The complete variable domain, with remaining parts taken from reference TRBV5-5 and TRBJ1-1, reads DAGVTQSPTHLIKTRGQQVTLRCSPISGHKSVSWYQQVLGQGPQFIFQYYEKEERGRGNFPDRFSARQFPNYSSELNVNALLLGDSALYLCASSRQGQATEAFFGQGTRLTVV.

For the CDR3, the DNA is TGCGCCAGCAGTGAGTCGGGGGCCAACAATGAGCAGTTCTTC. Amino acids: CASSESGANNEQFF. The chain joins TRBV10-1 to TRBJ2-1; D is possibly TRBD1 (6 bases). CDR3 length: 14 amino acids. Germline assignment: CDR1 WNHNN and CDR2 SYGVQD (reference sequence). Trimming pared 0 bases from V and 5 bases from J, leaving 8 bases between.

V is TRBV5-1 and J is TRBJ2-7; TRBD1 matches at 8 bases. The CDR3 spans 15 residues. The junction had 4 bases not matched to a gene; V was cut back by 1 base and J by 1 base. The germline V gene encodes CDR1 SGHRS and CDR2 YFSETQ. CDR3 loop: CASSLSQGASYEQYF. The CDR3, as DNA: TGCGCCAGCAGCTTGTCTCAGGGGGCTTCCTACGAGCAGTACTTC.

The chain employs TRBV27 and TRBJ1-1; possible D gene TRBD1, 5 bases. Between the trimmed V and J ends, which lost 6 bases and 8 bases, there was a span of 19 bases. The CDR3 runs to 14 residues. Germline V gene sequence: CDR1 MNHEY, CDR2 SMNVEV (reference sequence). CDR3 amino acids: CASRLYGGSFEAFF. The CDR3, as DNA: TGTGCCAGCAGACTCTATGGGGGGTCTTTCGAAGCTTTCTTT.

V usage is TRBV28 and J usage is TRBJ1-5; D not certain. Germline-derived CDR1 and CDR2 are MDHEN and SYDVKM. V lost 4 bases and J 9 bases, leaving 13 bases between the germline ends. CDR3 length: 13 amino acids. CDR3 residues: CASSSLDRGPQHF. The CDR3 DNA reads as TGTGCCAGCAGTTCCTTGGACCGGGGGCCCCAGCATTTT.

Only one count was recorded for this clone. The chain combines TRBV30 with TRBJ1-3; no firm D call. The V gene's germline CDR1 is GTSNPN and CDR2 SVGIG (reference sequence). V was cut by 0 bases and J by 2 bases, with 11 bases left in between. The CDR3 covers 15 residues. CDR3 nucleotides: TGTGCCTGGAGTGTACGCGGGATCGCTGGAAACACCATATATTTT. It yields the protein CAWSVRGIAGNTIYF.

The chain uses TRBV3-1 (or the pseudogene TRBV3-2) and TRBJ2-7, with D unresolved. This CDR3 spans 15 amino acids. Trimming took 2 bases from V and 1 from J, leaving 12 bases between them. Germline loops: CDR1 LGHDT, CDR2 YNNKEL (reference sequence). The CDR3 DNA follows: TGTGCCAGCAGCCAACTCCCCCCCTTGTCCTACGAGCAGTACTTC. It encodes CASSQLPPLSYEQYF.

This chain uses TRBV3-1 (or the pseudogene TRBV3-2) with TRBJ2-1; perhaps TRBD2 as D (6 bases). Germline assignment: CDR1 LGHDT and CDR2 YNNKEL (reference sequence). The V end was cut by 2 bases, the J end by 2 bases, with 13 bases between. There are 16 residues in the CDR3. CDR3 sequence reads: CASSQSSAQPYNEQFF. For the CDR3, the DNA is TGTGCCAGCAGCCAATCTAGCGCCCAGCCCTACAATGAGCAGTTCTTC.

J is TRBJ2-3 and V is TRBV19, with D perhaps matching TRBD2 (6 bases). Trimming removed 3 bases from V and 0 bases from J, with 10 bases in between. Germline CDR1 LNHDA, CDR2 SQIVND (reference sequence). The CDR3 is 15 amino acids. The CDR3: CASSIAGISTDTQYF. For the CDR3, the DNA is TGTGCCAGTAGTATTGCGGGGATCAGCACAGATACGCAGTATTTT.

This rearrangement joins TRBV6-5 to TRBJ2-7, with 12 bases aligning to TRBD2. Trimming cost V 6 bases and J 0 bases; bases outside gene matches: 3. The CDR3 has 15 amino acids. Germline lookup yields CDR1 MNHEY and CDR2 SVGAGI. The CDR3 reads CASRLTSGSSYEQYF. CDR3 bases: TGTGCCAGCAGGCTGACTAGCGGGAGCTCCTACGAGCAGTACTTC.

The V call is TRBV14, the J call TRBJ1-4; the D gene is possibly TRBD1 (5 bases). This CDR3 spans 15 amino acids. Germline V gene lookup returns CDR1 SGHDN and CDR2 FVKESK. Trimming left V 2 bases short and J 4 bases short, with 11 bases between. The CDR3 reads CASSQNGHFNEKLFF. Written as DNA, the CDR3 is TGTGCCAGCAGCCAAAATGGACACTTTAATGAAAAACTGTTTTTT. Full variable domain (missing parts from reference TRBV14 and TRBJ1-4): EAGVTQFPSHSVIEKGQTVTLRCDPISGHDNLYWYRRVMGKEIKFLLHFVKESKQDESGMPNNRFLAERTGGTYSTLKVQPAELEDSGVYFCASSQNGHFNEKLFFGSGTQLSVL.

The chain is built from TRBV5-4 and TRBJ2-3; 7 nucleotides align to TRBD2. After removal of 1 base from V and 0 bases from J, the junction contained 8 bases not matched to a gene. Germline CDR1 is SGHNT and CDR2 is YYREEE (reference sequence). This CDR3 spans 17 amino acids. The CDR3 sequence: CASSLRRRGSSTDTQYF. The CDR3 DNA follows: TGTGCCAGCAGCTTGCGTCGGCGGGGGTCTAGCACAGATACGCAGTATTTT.

V is TRBV10-3 and J is TRBJ2-3; the D gene is possibly TRBD1 (5 bases). V was clipped by 2 bases and J by 2 bases, with 8 bases between them. This CDR3 is built from 14 residues. Germline V gene lookup returns CDR1 ENHRY and CDR2 SYGVKD. This CDR3 reads CAISEGQNTDTQYF. The CDR3 nucleotides are TGTGCCATCAGTGAGGGACAAAACACAGATACGCAGTATTTT.

This rearrangement joins TRBV30 to TRBJ1-5; D is unclear. The germline CDR1 and CDR2 sequences are GTSNPN and SVGIG (reference sequence). There are 13 residues in the CDR3. Trimming took off 1 base at V and 5 bases at J, with 9 bases between the two ends. CDR3: CAWSGGAYQPQHF. The CDR3 DNA reads TGTGCCTGGAGTGGGGGAGCATATCAGCCCCAGCATTTT.

The chain links TRBV18 to TRBJ2-1; D not resolved. The CDR3 is 11 amino acids. Germline V CDR1 and CDR2: KGHSH, LQKENI. V was trimmed by 3 bases and J by 9 bases, leaving 6 bases between them. The DNA for the CDR3 is TGTGCCAGCTCACCCTCGGGTGAGCAGTTCTTC. Amino acid sequence: CASSPSGEQFF.

This sequence joins TRBV5-1 and TRBJ2-2; 9 bases map to TRBD1. V was pared by 0 bases and J by 6 bases, with 0 bases of the junction left unmatched. This CDR3 region has 14 residues. The germline V gene has CDR1 SGHRS and CDR2 YFSETQ. DNA of the CDR3: TGCGCCAGCAGCTTGGGACAGGGGGCCGGGGAGCTGTTTTTT. This translates into CASSLGQGAGELFF.

Written as DNA, the CDR3 is TGTGCCAGCACCGAGGGAATCGGCTACAATGAGCAGTTCTTC. It encodes CASTEGIGYNEQFF. The rearrangement joins TRBV2 to TRBJ2-1; D might be TRBD2 (5 bases). The germline V gene encodes CDR1 SNHLY and CDR2 FYNNEI. The CDR3 is 14 residues long. Deletions cut 7 bases from V and 3 bases from J, with 13 bases between. The whole variable domain, remainder taken from reference TRBV2 and TRBJ2-1, is EPEVTQTPSHQVTQMGQEVILRCVPISNHLYFYWYRQILGQKVEFLVSFYNNEISEKSEIFDDQFSVERPDGSNFTLKIRSTKLEDSAMYFCASTEGIGYNEQFFGPGTRLTVL.

This rearrangement joins TRBV5-1 to TRBJ2-2; D may be TRBD1 (6 bases). Between the trimmed V and J ends, which lost 6 bases and 1 base, there was a span of 10 bases. This CDR3 contains 14 residues. Looked up from germline, CDR1 is SGHRS and CDR2 is YFSETQ. CDR3 DNA: TGCGCCAGCAACCGACAGGAGAACACCGGGGAGCTGTTTTTT. Amino acids: CASNRQENTGELFF. Based on the CDR3 plus reference TRBV5-1 and TRBJ2-2, the full variable domain is KAGVTQTPRYLIKTRGQQVTLSCSPISGHRSVSWYQQTPGQGLQFLFEYFSETQRNKGNFPGRFSGRQFSNSRSEMNVSTLELGDSALYLCASNRQENTGELFFGEGSRLTVL.